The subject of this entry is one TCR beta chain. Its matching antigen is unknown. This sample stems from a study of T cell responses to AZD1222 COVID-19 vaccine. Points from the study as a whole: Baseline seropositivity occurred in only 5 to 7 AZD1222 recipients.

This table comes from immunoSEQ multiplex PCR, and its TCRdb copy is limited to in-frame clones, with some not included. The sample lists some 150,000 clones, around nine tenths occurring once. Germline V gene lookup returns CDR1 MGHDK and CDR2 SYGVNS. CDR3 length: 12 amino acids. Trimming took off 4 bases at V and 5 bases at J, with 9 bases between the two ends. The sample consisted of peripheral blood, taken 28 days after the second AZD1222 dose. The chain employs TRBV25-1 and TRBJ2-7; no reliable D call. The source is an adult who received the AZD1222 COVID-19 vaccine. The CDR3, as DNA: TGTGCCAGCAGTGCTGCATTAGACGAGCAGTACTTC. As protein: CASSAALDEQYF.